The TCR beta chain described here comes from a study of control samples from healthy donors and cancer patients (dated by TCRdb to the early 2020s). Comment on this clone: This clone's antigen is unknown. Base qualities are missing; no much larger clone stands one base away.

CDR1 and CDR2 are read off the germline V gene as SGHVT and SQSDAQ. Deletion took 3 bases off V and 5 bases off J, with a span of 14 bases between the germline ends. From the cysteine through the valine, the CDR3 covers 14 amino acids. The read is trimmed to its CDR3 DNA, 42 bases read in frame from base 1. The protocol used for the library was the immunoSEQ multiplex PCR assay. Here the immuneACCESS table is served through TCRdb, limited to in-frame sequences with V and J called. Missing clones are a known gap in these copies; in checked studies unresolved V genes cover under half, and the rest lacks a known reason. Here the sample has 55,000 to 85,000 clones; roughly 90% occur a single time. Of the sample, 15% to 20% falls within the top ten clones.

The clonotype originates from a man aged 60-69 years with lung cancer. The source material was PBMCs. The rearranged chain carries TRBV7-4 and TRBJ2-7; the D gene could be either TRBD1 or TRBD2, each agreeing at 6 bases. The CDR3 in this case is CASSFLGGAHEQYV. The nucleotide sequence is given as TGTGCCAGCAGCTTCCTGGGGGGCGCCCACGAGCAGTACGTC.